Here is one T cell receptor beta chain with its context. Its antigen is unknown. One end of the junction fails to match germline, which may point to a read error. Source study methods: Clinicopathological groups of papillary thyroid cancer showed CDR3 differences that were used to build a distant-metastasis classifier. TCRdb re-called the PCR reads via MiXCR. TCRdb assigned the V and J calls; the authors' analysis was not used. The sample contains about 14,000 clones, around a third of which appear only once. The germline V gene encodes CDR1 DFQATT and CDR2 SNEGSKA (reference sequence). There are 15 residues in the CDR3. This sample stems from a study of metastatic and nonmetastatic thyroid tumors. Study as a whole: Both malignant and benign thyroid patients supplied peripheral blood and tumor or nodule tissue samples, across which the repertoires of these patients were then compared.

Patients were all untreated before their thyroid surgery. Whole-study results and caveats: It was reported that TCR beta diversity was significantly higher in malignant thyroid tumors than benign nodules, in blood and tumor.

The sequencing input was tumor tissue. The gene calls are TRBV20-1 and TRBJ2-2, with D perhaps matching TRBD2 (5 bases). This sequence was found in a female donor with papillary thyroid cancer or a benign thyroid nodule (not recorded which). Some clones in this sample may be carry-over from other donors' samples. CDR3 DNA: TGCAGTGCTAGAGATAGTAGTACTTGCACCGGGGAGCCGTTTTTT. Translated, it gives CSARDSSTCTGEPFF.